The 13 T cell receptor beta chains reported below all come from one sample, sequenced in a study of cytomegalovirus exposure and HLA in healthy donors. Primers for the PCR totalled 60 Vbeta and 13 Jbeta. Clones were read by immunoSEQ multiplex PCR, and TCRdb kept only the in-frame ones, dropping some. Of about 140,000 clones in the sample, roughly 85% were seen once. Sequences were obtained from PBMCs. These receptors were collected from a woman aged 25 to 39 in good health and CMV-seronegative.

This chain uses TRBV30 with TRBJ1-3; 8 positions match TRBD1. After removal of 5 bases from V and 8 bases from J, the junction contained 17 bases not matched to a gene. The CDR3 consists of 16 residues. Germline CDR1 is GTSNPN and CDR2 is SVGIG (reference sequence). The CDR3 loop is CAWDSGQGGLRDTIYF. The CDR3 DNA reads TGTGCCTGGGATTCTGGACAGGGCGGGCTCCGTGACACCATATATTTT.

J is TRBJ1-5 and V is TRBV27; TRBD1 matches at 7 bases. Germline-derived CDR1 and CDR2 are MNHEY and SMNVEV (reference sequence). The ends lost 4 bases at V and 3 bases at J; junction bases unmatched: 12. The CDR3 is 17 amino acids. The CDR3 spells CASSSSIGTVLNQPQHF. The CDR3 DNA is TGTGCCAGCAGTTCGTCCATTGGGACAGTACTCAATCAGCCCCAGCATTTT.

This chain joins TRBV30 and TRBJ1-2; TRBD1 matches 8 bases. Germline V gene lookup returns CDR1 GTSNPN and CDR2 SVGIG (reference sequence). J lost 8 bases, V lost 1 base, and 6 bases had no gene match. CDR3 length equals 13 residues. The CDR3 DNA is TGTGCCTGGAGTGGGACAGGGAATAAAGGCTACACCTTC. This codes for CAWSGTGNKGYTF.

The gene calls are TRBV7-8 and TRBJ1-5, with 7 bases lining up with TRBD1. V dropped 1 base and J dropped 0; count of bases not matched to a gene: 3. CDR1 and CDR2 from the germline V gene are SGHVS and FQNEAQ. This CDR3 has 16 amino acids. The CDR3 spells CASSLEGQTSNQPQHF. In DNA, the CDR3 is TGTGCCAGCAGCTTAGAGGGACAGACTAGCAATCAGCCCCAGCATTTT.

CDR3 sequence: CASSFTGAGANVLTF. CDR3 sequence (DNA): TGTGCCAGCAGCTTCACAGGGGCTGGGGCCAACGTCCTGACTTTC. This chain links TRBV9 with TRBJ2-6, with TRBD1 identical over 7 bases. Looked up from germline, CDR1 is SGDLS and CDR2 is YYNGEE. Trimming removed 4 bases from V and 2 bases from J; junction bases left unmatched: 3. This CDR3 comprises 15 residues.

The chain couples TRBV7-2 to TRBJ2-5; D not certain. The length of the CDR3 is 13 residues. The germline V gene encodes CDR1 SGHTA and CDR2 FQGNSA. Trimming removed 1 base from V and 1 base from J, with 4 bases in between. CDR3 coding DNA: TGTGCCAGCAGCTTAGGCGCCCAAGAGACCCAGTACTTC. Translating it yields CASSLGAQETQYF.

This clone was seen just once. The chain carries TRBV27 and TRBJ2-1; possible D gene TRBD2, 5 bases. This CDR3 contains 14 residues. The V gene lost 3 bases and the J gene lost 5 bases, with 11 bases spanning the gap. The V gene's germline CDR1 is MNHEY and CDR2 SMNVEV (reference sequence). The CDR3 reads CASSFEGWNNEQFF. Here the CDR3 DNA reads TGTGCCAGCAGTTTTGAGGGTTGGAACAATGAGCAGTTCTTC.

This sequence joins TRBV19 and TRBJ1-5, with D uncertain. The germline gives CDR1 LNHDA, CDR2 SQIVND (reference sequence). Trimming pared 5 bases from V and 3 bases from J, leaving 14 bases between. The CDR3 covers 15 residues. CDR3: CASSFSAGLNQPQHF. CDR3 nucleotides: TGTGCCAGTAGTTTTTCGGCGGGTCTCAATCAGCCCCAGCATTTT.

The CDR3 is CASSLIAGGPWETQYF. CDR3 nucleotide sequence: TGCGCCAGCAGCTTGATAGCGGGGGGGCCGTGGGAGACCCAGTACTTC. The genes are TRBV5-1 and TRBJ2-5, with 11 bases that match TRBD2. The CDR3 contains 16 residues. Germline trimming cut 1 base from V and 5 bases from J; bases unmatched to any gene: 7. Germline V CDR1 and CDR2: SGHRS, YFSETQ.

This chain links TRBV10-3 with TRBJ2-1; the match to TRBD2 covers 12 bases. V lost 6 bases, J lost 8 bases, and 8 bases stayed unmatched. CDR1 is ENHRY and CDR2 is SYGVKD in the germline V gene. The CDR3 totals 15 residues. This CDR3 reads CAIRGLAGGGDEQFF. CDR3 nucleotide sequence: TGTGCCATCAGGGGTCTAGCGGGGGGGGGCGATGAGCAGTTCTTC.

This sequence joins TRBV9 and TRBJ1-1; maybe TRBD1 (5 bases). Trimming shortened V by 1 base and J by 0 bases, and 7 bases separated the two germline ends. The CDR3 has 14 residues. Germline V gene lookup returns CDR1 SGDLS and CDR2 YYNGEE. In DNA, the CDR3 is TGTGCCAGCAGCGTAACAGGAATGAACACTGAAGCTTTCTTT. This gives the protein CASSVTGMNTEAFF.

The CDR3 DNA follows: TGCAGCGTTGGATCAGTAATTTATCAGCCCCAGCATTTT. This encodes CSVGSVIYQPQHF. V usage is TRBV29-1 and J usage is TRBJ1-5; D gene unclear. V was shortened by 4 bases and J by 5 bases, with 12 bases between the two germline ends. This CDR3 contains 13 residues. Germline loops: CDR1 SQVTM, CDR2 ANQGSEA.

The chain has TRBV10-1 and TRBJ2-1; D remains ambiguous. Germline V gene sequence: CDR1 WNHNN, CDR2 SYGVQD (reference sequence). Trimming pared 0 bases from V and 8 bases from J, leaving 8 bases between. CDR3 length: 13 residues. The CDR3 coding sequence is TGCGCCAGCAGTGAGTCCCTAGTCGATGAGCAGTTCTTC. Translated, it gives CASSESLVDEQFF.